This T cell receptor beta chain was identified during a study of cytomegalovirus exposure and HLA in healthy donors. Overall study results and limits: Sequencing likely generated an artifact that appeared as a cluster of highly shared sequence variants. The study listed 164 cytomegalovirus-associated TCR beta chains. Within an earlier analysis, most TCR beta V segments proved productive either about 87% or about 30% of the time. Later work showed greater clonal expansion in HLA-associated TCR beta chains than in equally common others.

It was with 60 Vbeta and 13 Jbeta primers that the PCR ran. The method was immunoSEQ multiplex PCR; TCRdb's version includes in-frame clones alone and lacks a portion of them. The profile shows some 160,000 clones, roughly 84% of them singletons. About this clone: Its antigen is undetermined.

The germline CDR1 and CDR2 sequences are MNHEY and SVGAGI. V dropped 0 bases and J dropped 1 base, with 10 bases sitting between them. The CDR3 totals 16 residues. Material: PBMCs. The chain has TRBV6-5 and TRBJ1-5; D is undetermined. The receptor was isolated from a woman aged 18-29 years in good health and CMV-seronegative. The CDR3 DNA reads TGTGCCAGCAGTTACTCGAGGTTTAGCAGCAATCAGCCCCAGCATTTT. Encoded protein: CASSYSRFSSNQPQHF.